Included here is one T cell receptor (beta chain) sequence, with context. Its cognate antigen is unknown. A clone one base away is much larger, so this may be a read error. The record originates from a study of T cells after yellow fever vaccination. Study-wide points: Repertoires obtained by FACS sorting could include abundant clonotypes that entered as contaminants from the bulk population. It was the secondary response that reached its peak faster, day 5 versus 15, but it was weaker.

The length of the CDR3 is 14 residues. Germline values: CDR1 SGHRS, CDR2 YFSETQ. TCRdb re-analysed the 5' RACE reads in MiXCR, keeping a single row per CDR3 protein. The sample has about 340,000 distinct CDR3 sequences; 8.5% to 9% are singletons. The sequences come from PBMCs, collected on the day of the first yellow fever vaccination. V is TRBV5-1 and J is TRBJ2-7; D is ambiguous. The clonotype comes from a man aged 18 to 29 who received the YFV17D yellow fever vaccine. The CDR3 nucleotides are TGCGCCAGCAGCCGTAGAATCGGCTCCTGCGAGCAGTACTTC. Amino acids: CASSRRIGSCEQYF.